This T cell receptor beta chain was recorded in a study of CD8+ T cells in alopecia areata. For the study at large: Treated patients took oral tofacitinib at 5 to 10 mg twice daily. Tofacitinib administration persisted for 6 to 18 months, succeeded by 6 months off drug.

The study's findings and limits: With patients, TCR sharing proved less clear than in mice, a difference possibly related to HLA. Clonality was higher in lesional than normal scalp, especially in alopecia totalis/universalis.

Following RNA extraction, reverse transcription yielded cDNA that acted as the sequencing template. Libraries were prepared by immunoSEQ multiplex PCR; TCRdb keeps only in-frame clonotypes and omits some of them. The repertoire includes 120,000 to 150,000 clones, roughly 44% of them detected once, and about 6.4% sits in the top ten. This clone was found once. What it binds is not known. From germline, CDR1 is GTSNPN and CDR2 SVGIG (reference sequence). The CDR3 covers 13 residues. V was pared by 5 bases and J by 9 bases, with 19 bases between. The rearrangement links TRBV30 to TRBJ1-2; D is perhaps TRBD1 (6 bases). The sequenced sample consisted of CD4+ T cells sorted from blood. The source is a human donor with alopecia areata. The CDR3 here is CAWAIESTGSYTF. DNA for the CDR3: TGTGCCTGGGCAATCGAGTCTACAGGGAGCTACACCTTC.